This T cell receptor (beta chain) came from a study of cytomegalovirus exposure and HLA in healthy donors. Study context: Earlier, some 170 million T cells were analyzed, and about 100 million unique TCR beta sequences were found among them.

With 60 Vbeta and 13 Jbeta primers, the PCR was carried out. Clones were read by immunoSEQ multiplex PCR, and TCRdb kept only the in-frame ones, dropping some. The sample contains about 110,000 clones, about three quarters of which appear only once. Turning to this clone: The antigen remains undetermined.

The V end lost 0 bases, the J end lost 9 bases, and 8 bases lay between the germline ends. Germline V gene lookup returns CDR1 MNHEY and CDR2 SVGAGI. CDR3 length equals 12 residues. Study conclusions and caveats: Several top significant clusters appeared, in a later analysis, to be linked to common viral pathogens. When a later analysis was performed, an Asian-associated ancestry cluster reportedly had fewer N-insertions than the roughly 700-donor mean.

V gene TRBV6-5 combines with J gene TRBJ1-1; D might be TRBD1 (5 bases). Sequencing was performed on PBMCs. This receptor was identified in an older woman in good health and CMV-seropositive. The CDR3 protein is CASSYSGGKAFF. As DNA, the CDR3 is TGTGCCAGCAGTTACTCGGGGGGGAAAGCTTTCTTT.